These 9 T cell receptor beta chains share one sample of origin, sequenced in a study of blood T cells in healthy people across ages. Primers used in a second PCR of roughly 7 to 12 cycles were a sample-barcoded 5' primer and a J-beta primer mix. Each CDR3 protein is one row after TCRdb ran MiXCR on the 5' RACE reads. The sample consists of 650,000 to 1,000,000 distinct CDR3 sequences, around 36% of them appearing once. Sample: blood. The receptors were sampled from a man between 18 and 29 years old in good health.

This clonotype was seen a few times. This chain connects TRBV7-2 to TRBJ2-5; 7 nucleotides match TRBD1. CDR1 is SGHTA, CDR2 FQGNSA, per germline. The CDR3 extends over 14 amino acids. The V gene end was trimmed by 3 bases and the J gene end by 3 bases; junction bases not matched to a gene: 4. The CDR3 DNA follows: TGTGCCAGCAGCTTCGCTACAGGGGAAGAGACCCAGTACTTC. The encoded protein is CASSFATGEETQYF. Complete variable domain (other parts from reference TRBV7-2 and TRBJ2-5): GAGVSQSPSNKVTEKGKDVELRCDPISGHTALYWYRQSLGQGLEFLIYFQGNSAPDKSGLPSDRFSAERTGGSVSTLTIQRTQQEDSAVYLCASSFATGEETQYFGPGTRLLVL.

This clonotype appeared many times. The chain combines TRBV7-2 with TRBJ2-3; D not resolved. This CDR3 has 12 amino acids. The germline V and J ends were trimmed by 5 bases and 6 bases, with 9 bases remaining between them. CDR1 and CDR2 (germline): SGHTA, FQGNSA. In DNA form, the CDR3 reads TGTGCCAGCAGCACCCGTACCGATACGCAGTATTTT. Amino acid sequence: CASSTRTDTQYF.

The chain uses TRBV5-6 and TRBJ2-1, with TRBD1 identical over 9 bases. CDR3 size: 14 residues. The J segment lost 13 bases and the V segment lost 5 bases, leaving 13 bases of the junction unmatched. Per germline, CDR1 SGHDT and CDR2 YYEEEE. In DNA, the CDR3 is TGTGCCAGCAGGTACCGGACAGGGGAACAGACCCAGTTCTTC. This encodes CASRYRTGEQTQFF.

The gene calls are TRBV12-5 and TRBJ2-1, with 10 bases fitting TRBD2. There are 17 residues in the CDR3. Germline loops: CDR1 LGHNT, CDR2 FRNRAP. J was trimmed by 7 bases and V by 0 bases; bases with no gene match: 9. DNA for the CDR3: TGTGCTAGTGGTTTGGTACTTTCTCTAGCGGGGGAAAATGAGCAGTTCTTC. Amino acids: CASGLVLSLAGENEQFF.

A remark on this clonotype: A much larger clone differs from this one at a single base, so this may be a read error. The CDR3 does not close with the conserved phenylalanine or tryptophan, likely indicating a read error. V and J are TRBV20-1 and TRBJ2-1; 7 nucleotides match TRBD1. CDR1 is DFQATT, CDR2 SNEGSKA, per germline (reference sequence). This CDR3 is built from 18 residues. In DNA, the CDR3 is TGCACCCCCCCGGGGAAGTGGATGGGAGATCAGGGGGACAATGAGCAGTTCCTC. Encoded protein: CTPPGKWMGDQGDNEQFL.

The sample holds a few counts of this clonotype. The chain recombines TRBV12-3 or TRBV12-4 with TRBJ2-7, with 7 bases identical to TRBD1. This CDR3 spans 14 amino acids. The V segment lost 4 bases and the J segment 2 bases; nucleotides outside the gene matches: 5. CDR3 sequence reads: CASSSGTAPYEQYF. CDR3 DNA sequence: TGTGCCAGCAGTTCCGGGACAGCTCCCTACGAGCAGTACTTC.

This chain connects TRBV6-5 to TRBJ1-1, with D maybe TRBD1 (5 bases). The ends were cut back, 7 bases at V and 5 bases at J, with 14 bases in the middle. This CDR3 is built from 13 residues. CDR1 and CDR2 from the germline V gene are MNHEY and SVGAGI. The CDR3 protein is CASKRQGKTEAFF. CDR3 DNA: TGTGCCAGCAAAAGGCAGGGCAAAACTGAAGCTTTCTTT.

With respect to this clonotype: A much larger clone differs from this one at a single base, so this may be a read error. The V call is TRBV28, the J call TRBJ1-2; no firm D call. The CDR3 contains 11 residues. V was clipped by 2 bases and J by 7 bases, with 5 bases between them. Germline CDR1 MDHEN, CDR2 SYDVKM. Here the CDR3 reads CASSLACGYTF. CDR3 nucleotides: TGTGCCAGCAGTTTAGCTTGTGGCTACACCTTC.

This clonotype has more than one count but fewer than ten. The J gene is TRBJ2-4, the V gene TRBV4-3, with D perhaps TRBD2 (7 bases). The J call could be wrong; TRBJ2-7 is a better fit for the DNA end. CDR1 is LGHNA, CDR2 YSLEER, per germline. The CDR3 consists of 14 residues. The CDR3 DNA is TGCGCCAGCAGCCATAGGGGGGGGGACTACGAGCAGTACTTC. This codes for CASSHRGGDYEQYF.